This T cell receptor (beta chain) was sequenced during a study of cytotoxic CD8 clonotypes in ibrutinib-treated CLL. At the level of the study: Among responders, about 25 were partial and 2 complete; after median about 72 months, roughly 14 stayed remitted and 12 progressed. Overall study results and limits: Clonotypes that were public were uncommon, and they contracted or stayed stable on treatment.

The CDR3 is 17 residues long. Germline trimming cut 1 base from V and 2 bases from J; bases unmatched to any gene: 9. Germline lookup yields CDR1 LNHDA and CDR2 SQIVND (reference sequence). A word on this clone: Its matching antigen is unknown.

Assay used: immunoSEQ multiplex PCR; TCRdb lists only in-frame clones, some missing. The sample lists about 300,000 clones; around 69% were seen once. V gene TRBV19 combines with J gene TRBJ2-3, with 7 nucleotides matching TRBD2. The sequence was collected from a human donor with chronic lymphocytic leukemia. The sequences come from PBMCs, collected at disease progression, from a patient treated with ibrutinib. The CDR3 sequence: CASSIVVASGYTDTQYF. Here the CDR3 DNA reads TGTGCCAGTAGTATAGTGGTGGCTAGCGGTTACACAGATACGCAGTATTTT.